The entry below gives a single TCR beta chain sequence along with its context. Its specificity is not known. This entry is derived from a study of cytomegalovirus exposure and HLA in healthy donors. Primers: 60 Vbeta forward and 13 Jbeta reverse. Some clones are missing from TCRdb's copy, which holds only in-frame ones; the method was immunoSEQ multiplex PCR. The profile shows tens of thousands of clones, about 70% of them singletons. Study-level points and caveats: A list of approximately 160 TCR beta chains associated with cytomegalovirus was given. A cluster of highly shared sequence variants was likely a sequencing artifact.

Trimming took off 6 bases at V and 2 bases at J, with 7 bases between the two ends. This CDR3 has 13 amino acids. Per germline, CDR1 ENHRY and CDR2 SYGVKD. The receptor's source is a woman aged 25-40 years in good health and CMV-seronegative. V and J are TRBV10-3 and TRBJ2-2; D is possibly TRBD1 (5 bases). Material for sequencing was PBMCs. CDR3 nucleotide sequence: TGTGCCATCAGGGGGCCCAACACCGGGGAGCTGTTTTTT. Amino acid sequence: CAIRGPNTGELFF.